This T cell receptor (beta chain) originates from a study of shared clonotypes between healthy human individuals. Notes on the study in general: Some naive CD4 clonotypes, 4% to 6%, turned up in common across several donors. Naive subsets generally exceeded memory subsets in estimated richness.

The ends were cut back, 6 bases at V and 0 bases at J, with 8 bases in the middle. The CDR3 consists of 13 residues. Germline assignment: CDR1 SQVTM and CDR2 ANQGSEA. Over several immunoSEQ plates, each subset's genomic DNA was distributed in even portions. It was about 180 ng DNA, about 30,000 T cell genomes, that sorted-subset replicate PCRs used. The repertoire was sequenced with immunoSEQ multiplex PCR; TCRdb's copy has only in-frame clones and lacks some. The sample has millions of clones; 85% to 95% are singletons. Comments on this clone: Antigen unknown. This sample also contains other DNA sequences that code for the same CDR3.

The sequencing sample was made of naive CD4+ T cells sorted from blood. Specified subset: CD45RA+ positively selected. This TCR came from a man aged 18 to 29 in good health. The chain links TRBV29-1 to TRBJ1-4; the D gene is possibly TRBD1 (6 bases). This CDR3 reads CSVRTATNEKLFF. The CDR3 bases are TGCAGCGTCCGGACAGCAACTAATGAAAAACTGTTTTTT.